This TCR beta chain stems from a study of Ad26.COV2.S vaccination and SARS-CoV-2 variants. TCRdb's table, derived via immunoSEQ multiplex PCR, lists solely in-frame clones and lacks some. The table records around 450,000 clones, 90% of them present only once. As concerns this clone: Its antigen is still unknown.

Regarding treatment: 19 received Ad26.COV2.S at low or high dose, single or two shots; 5 received placebo; per-sample allocation not given. The samples were gathered on day 63 after the first injection of vaccine or placebo. Wuhan-strain SARS-CoV-2 spike was expressed by the Ad26 vector that made up the vaccine. Overall study results and limits: Vaccine recipients and placebo recipients showed similar non-spike TCR breadth.

The germline V gene has CDR1 LGHNA and CDR2 YSLEER. The CDR3 is made up of 14 amino acids. The V end was cut by 2 bases, the J end by 3 bases, with 8 bases between. This TCR was recovered from a person aged 18-65 years who received the Ad26.COV2.S COVID-19 vaccine or a placebo. The chain combines TRBV4-3 with TRBJ1-3; D call uncertain. The material sequenced was peripheral blood, taken in a trial of Ad26.COV2.S vaccine versus placebo. In nucleotides, the CDR3 is TGCGCCAGCAGCCAAAAAGGATATGGAAACACCATATATTTT. This codes for CASSQKGYGNTIYF.